The sequence of this TCR beta chain was determined in a study of T-cell memory formation after mild COVID-19. Study as a whole: The TCR clusters were mostly specific to one donor. Study-level findings and limits: Some clones that responded were present in memory (sampled pre-infection), which suggests cross-reactive memory joined. Day 37-peaking second-wave clones had unconfirmed SARS-CoV-2 specificity.

There are a few counts of this clonotype. Its specificity is not known. With constant-segment primers, 5'RACE yielded cDNA libraries of TCR alpha and TCR beta that carried sample barcodes and UMIs. A single record per CDR3 protein comes from TCRdb applying MiXCR to the 5' RACE reads. Of a few hundred thousand distinct CDR3 sequences in the sample, around 14% were seen once. Trimming took off 7 bases at V and 4 bases at J, with 16 bases between the two ends. The CDR3 has 14 amino acids. This TCR came from a man aged 18 to 30 who had mild COVID-19 (a few samples of this study predate the infection). Cell type and time point are not known. Sample: PBMCs or a T cell subset sorted from them (not recorded which). The gene calls are TRBV12-3 or TRBV12-4 and TRBJ1-2, with TRBD1 as a possible D gene (6 bases). CDR3 in DNA: TGTGCCAGCACCCGAGGGACATCCACCTATGGCTACACCTTC. Amino acids: CASTRGTSTYGYTF.